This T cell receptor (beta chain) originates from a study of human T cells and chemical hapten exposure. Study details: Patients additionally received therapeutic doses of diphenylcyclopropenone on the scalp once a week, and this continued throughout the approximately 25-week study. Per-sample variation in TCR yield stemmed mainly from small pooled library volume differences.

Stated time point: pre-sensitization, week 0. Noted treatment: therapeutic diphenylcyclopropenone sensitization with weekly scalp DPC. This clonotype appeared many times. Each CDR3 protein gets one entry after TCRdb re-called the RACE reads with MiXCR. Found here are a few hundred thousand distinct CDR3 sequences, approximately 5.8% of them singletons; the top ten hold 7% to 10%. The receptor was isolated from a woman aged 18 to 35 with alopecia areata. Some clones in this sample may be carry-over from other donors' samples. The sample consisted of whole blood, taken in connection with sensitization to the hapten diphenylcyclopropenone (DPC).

The CDR3 sequence is CSVGPQNTEAFF. The CDR3 DNA reads TGCAGCGTTGGACCCCAGAACACTGAAGCTTTCTTT. This chain uses TRBV29-1 with TRBJ1-1, with D unresolved. Germline CDR1 and CDR2: SQVTM and ANQGSEA. This CDR3 has 12 residues. Trimming cost V 4 bases and J 1 base, with 7 bases left between them.